This TCR beta chain comes out of a study of T-cell reconstitution after alpha-beta-depleted transplantation in children. The germline CDR1 and CDR2 sequences are SGHRS and YFSETQ. CDR3 length: 16 residues. Between the trimmed V and J ends, which lost 4 bases and 2 bases, there was a span of 16 bases. Points from the study as a whole: Surviving recipient T cells and thymic progenitors produced the high day-60 TCRbeta diversity seen in some patients. T-cell counts and diversity at one year following transplant were attributed mainly to newly produced T cells. Approximately two months post-transplant, alpha-beta T cells reportedly originated from several hundred expanded graft clones.

The TCRbeta library was prepared with unique molecular identifiers. TCRdb re-called the PCR reads with MiXCR, one entry per CDR3 protein. Of about 170,000 distinct CDR3 sequences in the sample, approximately 12% were seen once. This clonotype appeared many times. Its antigen remains unidentified. The V and J genes are TRBV5-1 and TRBJ1-5, with unresolved D. The receptor's source is a boy aged 2-9 years with acute myeloid leukemia, due to receive a stem cell transplant. Sample: PBMCs, taken before TCRalphabeta/CD19-depleted stem cell transplant. CDR3 coding DNA: TGCGCCAGCAGCCCTGGTGGACTACAAGGCAATCAGCCCCAGCATTTT. Protein product: CASSPGGLQGNQPQHF. The whole variable domain, remainder taken from reference TRBV5-1 and TRBJ1-5, is KAGVTQTPRYLIKTRGQQVTLSCSPISGHRSVSWYQQTPGQGLQFLFEYFSETQRNKGNFPGRFSGRQFSNSRSEMNVSTLELGDSALYLCASSPGGLQGNQPQHFGDGTRLSIL.